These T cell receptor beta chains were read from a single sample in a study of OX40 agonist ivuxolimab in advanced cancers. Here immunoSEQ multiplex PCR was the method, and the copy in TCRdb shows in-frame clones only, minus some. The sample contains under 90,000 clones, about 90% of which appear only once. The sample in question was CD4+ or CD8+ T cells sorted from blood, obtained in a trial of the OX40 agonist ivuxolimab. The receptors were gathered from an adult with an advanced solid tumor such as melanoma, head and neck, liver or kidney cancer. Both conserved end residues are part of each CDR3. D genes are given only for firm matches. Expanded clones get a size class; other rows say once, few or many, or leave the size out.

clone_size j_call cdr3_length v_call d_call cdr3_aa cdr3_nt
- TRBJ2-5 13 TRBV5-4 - CASSLLTVETQYF TGTGCCAGCAGCTTGTTGACAGTAGAGACCCAGTACTTC
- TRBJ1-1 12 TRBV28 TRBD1 CASSLLGGEAFF TGTGCCAGCAGTTTATTAGGGGGCGAAGCTTTCTTT
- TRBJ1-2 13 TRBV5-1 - CASSPGTSYGYTF TGCGCCAGCAGCCCTGGGACAAGTTATGGCTACACCTTC
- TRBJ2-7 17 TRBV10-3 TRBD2 CAISESSGTSGSYEQYF TGTGCCATCAGTGAGTCATCGGGAACTAGCGGGTCCTACGAGCAGTACTTC
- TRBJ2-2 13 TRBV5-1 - CASSLVEAGELFF TGCGCCAGCAGCTTAGTTGAGGCCGGGGAGCTGTTTTTT
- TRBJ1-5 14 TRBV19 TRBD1 CASGQGLGNQPQHF TGTGCCAGTGGACAGGGATTAGGCAATCAGCCCCAGCATTTT
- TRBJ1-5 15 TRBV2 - CASRRGTVSNQPQHF TGTGCCAGCAGGAGAGGGACGGTCAGCAATCAGCCCCAGCATTTT
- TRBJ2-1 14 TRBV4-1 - CASSKGPLPDEQFF TGCGCCAGCAGCAAAGGCCCTTTACCCGATGAGCAGTTCTTC
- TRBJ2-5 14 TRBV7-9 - CASSLAGYQETQYF TGTGCCAGCAGCTTAGCGGGGTACCAAGAGACCCAGTACTTC
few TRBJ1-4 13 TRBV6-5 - CASKRRNNEKLFF TGTGCCAGCAAGCGGCGAAATAATGAAAAACTGTTTTTT
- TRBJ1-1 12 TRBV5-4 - CASSLFSRNAFF TGTGCCAGCAGCTTGTTTTCACGGAATGCTTTCTTT
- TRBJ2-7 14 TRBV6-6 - CASRTNRVAYEQYF TGTGCCAGCAGAACAAACAGGGTAGCCTACGAGCAGTACTTC
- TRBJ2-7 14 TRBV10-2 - CASSESGRTYEQYF TGCGCCAGCAGTGAGAGCGGACGCACCTACGAGCAGTACTTC
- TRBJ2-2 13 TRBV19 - CASSIGGTGELFF TGTGCCAGTAGTATTGGGGGTACCGGGGAGCTGTTTTTT
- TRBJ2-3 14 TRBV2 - CASSERRSTDTQYF TGTGCCAGCAGTGAACGGAGAAGCACAGATACGCAGTATTTT
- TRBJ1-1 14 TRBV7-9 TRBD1 CASSTGQQYTEAFF TGTGCCAGCAGTACGGGACAGCAGTACACTGAAGCTTTCTTT
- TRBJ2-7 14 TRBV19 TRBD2 CATARGGGTYEQYF TGTGCCACCGCTAGAGGCGGGGGGACCTACGAGCAGTACTTC
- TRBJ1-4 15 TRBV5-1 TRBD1 CASSLLGTGNEKLFF TGCGCCAGCAGCTTATTAGGGACAGGGAATGAAAAACTGTTTTTT
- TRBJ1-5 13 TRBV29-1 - CSVGETKDQPQHF TGCAGCGTTGGTGAAACGAAGGATCAGCCCCAGCATTTT
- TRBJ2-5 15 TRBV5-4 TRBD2 CASSPRGLAKETQYF TGTGCCAGCAGCCCCAGGGGACTAGCGAAAGAGACCCAGTACTTC
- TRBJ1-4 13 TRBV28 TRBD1 CATTTGINEKLFF TGTGCCACCACGACAGGGATAAATGAAAAACTGTTTTTT
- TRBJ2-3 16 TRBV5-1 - CASSALVDSYTDTQYF TGCGCCAGCAGCGCCCTGGTGGACAGCTACACAGATACGCAGTATTTT
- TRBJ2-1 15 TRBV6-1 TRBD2 CASSASGLGYNEQFF TGTGCCAGCAGTGCTTCGGGACTAGGCTACAATGAGCAGTTCTTC
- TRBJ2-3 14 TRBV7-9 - CASPPLGYIDTQYF TGTGCCAGCCCCCCACTAGGATATATAGATACGCAGTATTTT
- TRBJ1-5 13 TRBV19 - CASSADRYQPQHF TGTGCCAGTAGTGCCGACAGGTATCAGCCCCAGCATTTT
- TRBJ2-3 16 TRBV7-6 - CASSLEGTFSTDTQYF TGTGCCAGCAGCTTAGAGGGGACGTTCAGCACAGATACGCAGTATTTT
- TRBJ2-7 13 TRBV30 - CAWNRAAAYEQYF TGTGCCTGGAATCGGGCAGCTGCCTACGAGCAGTACTTC
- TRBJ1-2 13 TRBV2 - CASSGDTLRGYTF TGTGCCAGCAGTGGGGACACCCTTAGAGGCTACACCTTC
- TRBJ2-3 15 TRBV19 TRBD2 CASSMDSGAPDTQYF TGTGCCAGTAGTATGGATAGCGGGGCCCCAGATACGCAGTATTTT
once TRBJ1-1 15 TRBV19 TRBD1 CASSSYRGMDTEAFF TGTGCCAGTAGTTCATACAGGGGGATGGACACTGAAGCTTTCTTT
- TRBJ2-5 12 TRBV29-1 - CSVGVRKETQYF TGCAGCGTTGGGGTAAGGAAAGAGACCCAGTACTTC
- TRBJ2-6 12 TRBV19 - CASTAGANVLTF TGTGCCAGTACTGCGGGGGCCAACGTCCTGACTTTC
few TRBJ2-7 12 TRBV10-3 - CAIRDTSYEQYF TGTGCCATCAGGGACACCTCCTACGAGCAGTACTTC
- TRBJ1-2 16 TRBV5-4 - CASSLGGASNPYGYTF TGTGCCAGCAGCTTGGGTGGTGCCTCCAACCCCTATGGCTACACCTTC
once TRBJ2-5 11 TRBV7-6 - CASSSRETQYF TGTGCCAGCAGCTCCAGAGAGACCCAGTACTTC
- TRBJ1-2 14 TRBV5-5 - CASSTDSDRRGYTF TGTGCCAGCAGCACGGACAGTGACAGGAGGGGCTACACCTTC
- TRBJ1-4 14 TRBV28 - CASRSPGHREKLFF TGTGCCAGCCGCTCGCCGGGACACCGTGAAAAACTGTTTTTT
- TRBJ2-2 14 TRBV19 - CASIGTANTGELFF TGTGCCAGTATCGGGACTGCGAACACCGGGGAGCTGTTTTTT
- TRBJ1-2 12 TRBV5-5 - CASSLTQDGYTF TGTGCCAGCAGCTTGACGCAGGATGGCTACACCTTC
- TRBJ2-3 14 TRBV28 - CASSRDPPRNTQYF TGTGCCAGCAGCCGGGATCCCCCGAGGAATACGCAGTATTTT
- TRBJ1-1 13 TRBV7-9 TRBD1 CASGQGVDTEAFF TGTGCCAGCGGACAGGGGGTAGACACTGAAGCTTTCTTT
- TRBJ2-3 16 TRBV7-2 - CASSFSYGGPADTQYF TGTGCCAGCAGCTTCTCTTACGGGGGGCCCGCAGATACGCAGTATTTT
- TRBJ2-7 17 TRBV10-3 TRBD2 CAISESGGLAGPYEQYF TGTGCCATCAGTGAGTCGGGGGGACTAGCGGGACCCTACGAGCAGTACTTC
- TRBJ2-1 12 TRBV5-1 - CASSLTVNEQFF TGCGCCAGCAGCTTGACAGTCAATGAGCAGTTCTTC
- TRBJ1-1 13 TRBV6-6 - CASSYPRQERAFF TGTGCCAGCAGTTACCCTAGACAGGAACGAGCTTTCTTT
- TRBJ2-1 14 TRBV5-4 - CASSTHLPTNEQFF TGTGCCAGCAGCACTCATCTCCCCACCAATGAGCAGTTCTTC
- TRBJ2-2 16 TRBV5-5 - CASSLEEGRNTGELFF TGTGCCAGCAGTTTGGAGGAGGGGAGGAACACCGGGGAGCTGTTTTTT
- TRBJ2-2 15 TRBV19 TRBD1 CASSIFRGPTGELFF TGTGCCAGTAGTATCTTCAGGGGGCCCACCGGGGAGCTGTTTTTT
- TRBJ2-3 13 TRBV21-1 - CASFGRKTDTQYF TGTGCCAGCTTCGGACGCAAAACAGATACGCAGTATTTT
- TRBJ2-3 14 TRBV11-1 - CASTLRSRTDTQYF TGTGCCAGCACCCTGCGGTCTAGGACAGATACGCAGTATTTT
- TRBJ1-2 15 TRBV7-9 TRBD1 CASSLWTGAGYGYTF TGTGCCAGCAGCCTATGGACAGGGGCAGGCTATGGCTACACCTTC
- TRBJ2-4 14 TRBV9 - CASSGPGTKNIQYF TGTGCCAGCAGCGGACCGGGTACCAAAAACATTCAGTACTTC